The rows below give T cell receptor beta chains drawn from one sample of a study of T-cell memory formation after mild COVID-19. TCRdb redid the calling of the 5' RACE reads with MiXCR, one entry per CDR3 protein. The profile shows around 300,000 distinct CDR3 sequences, roughly an eighth of them singletons. Source material: PBMCs or a T cell subset sorted from them (not recorded which). The receptors originated from a man younger than 35 who had mild COVID-19 (a few samples of this study predate the infection). Cell type and time point are not known. Each CDR3 is given with its conserved first and last residue.

TRBV11-2	CASSFWPGAAVDTQYF
TRBV3-1	CASSQGEGAGAYIQYF
TRBV15	CATSHTGDNTEAFF
TRBV5-1	CASSRSTGETDTQYF
TRBV29-1	CSVEPGLRYQETQYF
TRBV3-1	CASSPTPGTTRRSTNTGELFF
TRBV7-2	CASSPDRGGSYEQYF
TRBV4-1	CASSQESSSILNREAFF
TRBV7-9	CASSPGGGGQPQHF
TRBV6-2/TRBV6-3	CASSHGTCRNQPQHF
TRBV6-2/TRBV6-3	CASSSNRGETALQYF
TRBV20-1	CSASQPGGSSYNSPLHF
TRBV28	CASSTPQATEAFF
TRBV7-2	CASRLAGGRWSADTQYF
TRBV28	CASSIDSVDTQYF
TRBV5-1	CASSPADLGGETQYF
TRBV6-5	CASGGGRSLYNEQFF
TRBV7-8	CASSLENTGEQYF
TRBV5-1	CASSADSSGYTF
TRBV30	CAWSRALAGGPGDTQYF
TRBV20-1	CSANDRVAEAFF
TRBV7-9	CASSSGPGRGLTYEQYF
TRBV18	CASSPLAGSSYNEQFF
TRBV4-2	CASSQELSGFSSPLHF
TRBV6-5	CASSYGQLLFGGYTF
TRBV9	CASSFRDREDYGYTF
TRBV7-2	CASSLSTGVGQETQYF
TRBV7-9	CASSSRGLRTGQETQYF
TRBV6-2/TRBV6-3	CASSYVRSYEQYF
TRBV7-6	CASRLGPTTDTQYF
TRBV7-2	CASTFRRHTEAFF
TRBV12-3/TRBV12-4	CASSLRDPGGYTF
TRBV6-1	CASRFWAETQYF
TRBV2	CASRNPGGRDTQYF
TRBV6-5	CASSETGTGANVLTF
TRBV28	CASSLFPGASGLYNEQFF
TRBV12-3/TRBV12-4	CASSPLGRGPFYGYTF
TRBV20-1	CSVPGSRPYEQYF
TRBV2	CASSATGGAYNEQFF
TRBV5-1	CASSFAATRLTDTQYF